Following are 19 T cell receptor beta chains from one sample sequenced in a study of blood T cell repertoires in COVID-19. The data were produced by immunoSEQ multiplex PCR, yet TCRdb's version contains in-frame clones alone and is incomplete. This table holds fewer than 400,000 clones, roughly nine tenths found once. Sequenced input: PBMCs or T cells enriched from blood (not recorded which). The receptors were gathered from a woman aged 30 to 39 who had recovered from COVID-19.

This chain links TRBV28 with TRBJ1-5; 8 bases map to TRBD1. The CDR3 length is 14 residues. Germline-derived CDR1 and CDR2 are MDHEN and SYDVKM. The V and J ends lost 7 bases and 6 bases, in that order; junction bases with no gene match: 8. Here the CDR3 reads CASTLTGVAQPQHF. The CDR3, as DNA: TGTGCCAGCACTTTGACAGGGGTGGCTCAGCCCCAGCATTTT.

CDR3 in amino acids: CATSDAHRGTETQYF. The DNA of the CDR3 is TGTGCCACCAGTGATGCCCACAGGGGGACGGAGACCCAGTACTTC. The rearrangement uses TRBV24-1 and TRBJ2-5; 8 bases map to TRBD1. CDR3 length: 15 amino acids. The V segment lost 3 bases and the J segment 5 bases; nucleotides outside the gene matches: 7. CDR1 and CDR2 (germline): KGHDR, SFDVKD.

V gene TRBV4-3 combines with J gene TRBJ2-2; D might be TRBD1 (6 bases). CDR3 length: 19 residues. The germline gives CDR1 LGHNA, CDR2 YSLEER. The V end was cut by 3 bases, the J end by 2 bases, with 22 bases between. The CDR3 sequence: CASSHDPNLQGPNTGELFF. CDR3 bases: TGCGCCAGCAGCCACGACCCAAATCTACAGGGACCAAACACCGGGGAGCTGTTTTTT.

The chain has TRBV11-1 and TRBJ2-7; D possibly corresponds to TRBD1 (6 bases). Germline V lookup: CDR1 SGHAT, CDR2 FQDESV (reference sequence). This CDR3 has 11 amino acids. The V gene lost 4 bases and the J gene lost 5 bases, with 6 bases spanning the gap. The CDR3 reads CASSWDNEQYF. For the CDR3, the DNA is TGTGCCAGCAGCTGGGACAACGAGCAGTACTTC.

V gene TRBV7-3 combines with J gene TRBJ2-1, with 8 bases matching TRBD2. The CDR3 totals 15 residues. The germline V gene has CDR1 SGHTA and CDR2 FQGTGA. V shed 2 bases and J 6 bases; nucleotides not matched to a gene: 6. The CDR3 reads CASSLGGTSGNEQFF. The CDR3 DNA sequence: TGTGCCAGCAGCTTAGGCGGGACTAGTGGCAATGAGCAGTTCTTC.

V usage is TRBV19 and J usage is TRBJ2-7; 7 nucleotides match TRBD1. The CDR3 has 15 residues. The V and J ends lost 6 bases and 3 bases, in that order; junction bases with no gene match: 11. CDR1 and CDR2 from the germline V gene are LNHDA and SQIVND (reference sequence). CDR3 in DNA: TGTGCCAGTAGCATTGGGTCAGGGGGATTCTACGAGCAGTACTTC. Protein product: CASSIGSGGFYEQYF.

V is TRBV4-3 and J is TRBJ2-7, with TRBD2 matching over 9 bases. This CDR3 has 13 amino acids. V dropped 3 bases and J dropped 7; count of bases not matched to a gene: 4. Germline CDR1 reads LGHNA; CDR2 reads YSLEER. CDR3: CASSHRRGGEQYF. CDR3 DNA sequence: TGCGCCAGCAGCCATAGGCGGGGGGGAGAGCAGTACTTC.

The chain joins TRBV7-9 to TRBJ1-1; D gene uncertain. Per the germline V gene, CDR1 is SEHNR and CDR2 is FQNEAQ (reference sequence). V was clipped by 1 base and J by 0 bases, with 9 bases between them. CDR3 length: 15 amino acids. The CDR3, as DNA: TGTGCCAGCAGCTTAGTTGAGGGCATGAACACTGAAGCTTTCTTT. Translating gives CASSLVEGMNTEAFF. Looking up the rest from reference TRBV7-9 and TRBJ1-1 gives the full variable domain: DTGVSQNPRHKITKRGQNVTFRCDPISEHNRLYWYRQTLGQGPEFLTYFQNEAQLEKSRLLSDRFSAERPKGSFSTLEIQRTEQGDSAMYLCASSLVEGMNTEAFFGQGTRLTVV.

This chain links TRBV7-3 with TRBJ2-5, with TRBD2 matching 12 bases. J lost 7 bases, V lost 4 bases, and 7 bases had no gene match. The CDR3 spans 15 residues. Germline CDR1 and CDR2: SGHTA and FQGTGA. CDR3: CASSSTSGGSGTQYF. The CDR3 DNA reads as TGTGCCAGCAGCTCCACTAGCGGGGGGTCGGGGACCCAGTACTTC.

The chain uses TRBV27 and TRBJ1-5; 10 positions agree with TRBD1. This CDR3 is 15 amino acids long. Trimming at V came to 1 base and at J to 6 bases, leaving 3 bases not matched to a gene. Germline lookup yields CDR1 MNHEY and CDR2 SMNVEV (reference sequence). The CDR3 is CASSLLTGGSQPQHF. The CDR3 DNA is TGTGCCAGCAGTTTATTGACAGGGGGCAGTCAGCCCCAGCATTTT.

J is TRBJ1-5 and V is TRBV2, with D possibly matching TRBD1 (5 bases). V lost 6 bases and J 5 bases, leaving 17 bases between the germline ends. This CDR3 comprises 15 residues. CDR1 and CDR2 from the germline V gene are SNHLY and FYNNEI. The CDR3 DNA is TGTGCCAGCAGAAGGATGGGGGGTCGGGATCAGCCCCAGCATTTT. Amino acid sequence: CASRRMGGRDQPQHF.

The chain combines TRBV6-6 with TRBJ1-2; 8 bases map to TRBD1. V was clipped by 6 bases and J by 5 bases; unmatched bases: 8. Germline CDR1 reads MNHNY; CDR2 reads SVGAGI (reference sequence). CDR3 length: 14 amino acids. This chain's CDR3 is CASSRTGPAYGYTF. CDR3 nucleotide sequence: TGTGCCAGCAGCCGGACAGGGCCAGCATATGGCTACACCTTC.

The chain joins TRBV6-5 to TRBJ1-1; TRBD1 might be the D (6 bases). This CDR3 spans 14 amino acids. V was cut by 6 bases and J by 4 bases, with 15 bases left in between. Germline V lookup: CDR1 MNHEY, CDR2 SVGAGI. The CDR3 loop is CASSKQGSGTEAFF. The CDR3 nucleotides are TGTGCCAGCAGCAAACAGGGAAGCGGCACTGAAGCTTTCTTT.

The chain couples TRBV5-1 to TRBJ2-1; no clear D gene. There are 13 residues in the CDR3. V lost 1 base, J lost 12 bases, and 14 bases lay in between. CDR1 is SGHRS and CDR2 is YFSETQ in the germline V gene. Here the CDR3 reads CASSLPDTVGQFF. The CDR3, as DNA: TGCGCCAGCAGCTTGCCTGATACGGTTGGGCAGTTCTTC.

V and J are TRBV19 and TRBJ2-7; 12 bases fit TRBD2. V lost 3 bases to trimming and J lost 0 bases; unmatched junction nucleotides: 6. The CDR3 totals 17 residues. The germline V gene has CDR1 LNHDA and CDR2 SQIVND (reference sequence). The chain's CDR3 is CASSIGLAGTLSYEQYF. DNA of the CDR3: TGTGCCAGTAGTATCGGACTAGCGGGGACCCTCTCCTACGAGCAGTACTTC. Filled out from reference TRBV19 and TRBJ2-7, the complete variable domain reads DGGITQSPKYLFRKEGQNVTLSCEQNLNHDAMYWYRQDPGQGLRLIYYSQIVNDFQKGDIAEGYSVSREKKESFPLTVTSAQKNPTAFYLCASSIGLAGTLSYEQYFGPGTRLTVT.

V is TRBV4-3 and J is TRBJ1-2; TRBD1 matches 8 bases. Per the germline V gene, CDR1 is LGHNA and CDR2 is YSLEER. CDR3 length: 16 residues. J was trimmed by 4 bases and V by 0 bases; bases with no gene match: 7. The CDR3 region is CASSQDWPGGGYGYTF. As DNA, the CDR3 is TGCGCCAGCAGCCAAGATTGGCCAGGGGGCGGCTATGGCTACACCTTC.

CDR3 loop: CASSLGGGRGTYNYGYTF. As DNA, the CDR3 is TGTGCCAGCAGCTTAGGCGGGGGGCGAGGAACCTATAACTATGGCTACACCTTC. V and J are TRBV28 and TRBJ1-2; TRBD1 might be the D (6 bases). Trimming left V 6 bases short and J 1 base short, with 24 bases between. CDR3 length: 18 residues. The germline CDR1 and CDR2 sequences are MDHEN and SYDVKM.

The V gene is TRBV11-2, the J gene TRBJ2-7, with TRBD1 identical over 7 bases. The CDR3 has 13 amino acids. V trimming: 5 bases; J trimming: 9 bases; junction bases outside the gene matches: 10. Germline loops: CDR1 SGHAT, CDR2 FQNNGV. As DNA, the CDR3 is TGTGCCAGCAGCGAGGACAGGCACCTTAGGCAGTACTTC. It translates to CASSEDRHLRQYF.

V gene TRBV5-1 combines with J gene TRBJ1-1; D gene ambiguous. CDR1 is SGHRS, CDR2 YFSETQ, per germline. CDR3 length: 14 residues. V was cut by 4 bases and J by 4 bases, with 14 bases left in between. In nucleotides, the CDR3 is TGCGCCAGCAGCGCGGGCCCTTCTTCCACTGAAGCTTTCTTT. It translates to CASSAGPSSTEAFF.